These 32 T cell receptor beta chains share one sample of origin, sequenced in a study of blood T cell repertoires in COVID-19. TCRdb's copy holds only in-frame clones and misses some; the assay was immunoSEQ multiplex PCR. The sample holds 200,000 to 300,000 clones; 86% are singletons and the top ten take about 12%. The material sequenced was peripheral blood. The receptors were gathered from a man at least 80 years old with acute or convalescent COVID-19.

To note about this clone: Other DNA sequences in this specimen translate into the identical CDR3. This chain links TRBV18 with TRBJ2-3; tentative D call: TRBD2 (5 bases). CDR1 is KGHSH and CDR2 is LQKENI in the germline V gene. The CDR3 loop spans 15 amino acids. Trimming stripped 1 base from V and 0 bases from J, with 8 bases between. The CDR3 sequence is CASSPLATSTDTQYF. CDR3 DNA sequence: TGTGCCAGCTCACCACTAGCGACTAGCACAGATACGCAGTATTTT.

The CDR3 reads CAIRQGQRPLHF. The CDR3 DNA reads as TGTGCCATCAGACAGGGTCAGAGACCCCTCCACTTT. The chain employs TRBV10-3 and TRBJ1-6; perhaps TRBD1 as D (6 bases). The germline CDR1 and CDR2 sequences are ENHRY and SYGVKD. The V and J ends lost 6 bases and 12 bases respectively, with 12 bases between them. The CDR3 loop spans 12 amino acids.

This clone appeared a single time. The chain carries TRBV6-5 and TRBJ1-2; maybe TRBD1 (5 bases). The ends were cut back, 0 bases at V and 4 bases at J, with 9 bases in the middle. The germline V gene encodes CDR1 MNHEY and CDR2 SVGAGI. The CDR3 has 14 amino acids. The CDR3 sequence: CASSYSEGTYGYTF. CDR3 sequence (DNA): TGTGCCAGCAGTTACTCGGAGGGGACCTATGGCTACACCTTC.

This chain links TRBV5-1 with TRBJ1-4; D might be TRBD1 (5 bases). Germline lookup yields CDR1 SGHRS and CDR2 YFSETQ. CDR3 length: 14 amino acids. Trimming pared 3 bases from V and 6 bases from J, leaving 12 bases between. CDR3 nucleotide sequence: TGCGCCAGCAGCTCCGCGGGGGGATATGAAAAACTGTTTTTT. It yields the protein CASSSAGGYEKLFF.

The chain employs TRBV7-2 and TRBJ2-7; 15 nucleotides match TRBD2. The CDR3 loop spans 15 amino acids. J was trimmed by 9 bases and V by 4 bases; bases with no gene match: 7. Germline loops: CDR1 SGHTA, CDR2 FQGNSA. For the CDR3, the DNA is TGTGCCAGCAGCTCTGGACTAGCGGGGGGGTCGTGGCAGTACTTC. Its translation is CASSSGLAGGSWQYF.

The genes are TRBV10-1 and TRBJ1-4; TRBD1 agrees at 7 bases. CDR3 size: 15 residues. Germline CDR1 is WNHNN and CDR2 is SYGVQD (reference sequence). The junction had 10 bases not matched to a gene; V was cut back by 6 bases and J by 6 bases. For the CDR3, the DNA is TGCGCCAGCAGCGTTGGCGGAGGGGGCCATGAAAAACTGTTTTTT. This encodes CASSVGGGGHEKLFF.

This rearrangement joins TRBV28 to TRBJ1-6; weak D call: TRBD1 (6 bases). Germline CDR1 reads MDHEN; CDR2 reads SYDVKM. Trimming removed 6 bases from V and 5 bases from J, with 17 bases in between. CDR3 length equals 16 residues. The CDR3 bases are TGTGCCAGCAGCCGAGTCAGGGGTACAGATAATTCACCCCTCCACTTT. It codes for CASSRVRGTDNSPLHF.

The chain uses TRBV9 and TRBJ2-5, with TRBD2 matching 8 bases. The germline V gene encodes CDR1 SGDLS and CDR2 YYNGEE. V lost 6 bases to trimming and J lost 1 base; unmatched junction nucleotides: 11. This CDR3 spans 16 amino acids. The chain's CDR3 is CASTLGGGGLQETQYF. The CDR3 coding sequence is TGTGCCAGCACCCTGGGGGGCGGGGGGCTCCAAGAGACCCAGTACTTC.

This clone appeared a single time. The gene calls are TRBV6-6 and TRBJ1-5; D not certain. The germline V gene encodes CDR1 MNHNY and CDR2 SVGAGI (reference sequence). Deletions cut 7 bases from V and 2 bases from J, with 9 bases between. This CDR3 has 13 amino acids. CDR3 in amino acids: CASTREGNQPQHF. The CDR3 nucleotides read TGTGCCAGCACCCGGGAGGGCAATCAGCCCCAGCATTTT.

The chain employs TRBV2 and TRBJ2-3, with 7 bases aligning to TRBD2. CDR1 and CDR2 from the germline V gene are SNHLY and FYNNEI. The CDR3 loop spans 11 amino acids. CDR3 nucleotides: TGTGCGCGGGGGAGCACAGATACGCAGTATTTT. Residues: CARGSTDTQYF.

The gene calls are TRBV19 and TRBJ2-1; D perhaps matches TRBD2 (5 bases). Trimming left V 5 bases short and J 8 bases short, with 10 bases between. This CDR3 is built from 12 residues. From germline, CDR1 is LNHDA and CDR2 SQIVND (reference sequence). The CDR3 DNA reads as TGTGCCAGTAGTCCCCTCGGGGATGAGCAGTTCTTC. Protein sequence: CASSPLGDEQFF.

The chain couples TRBV29-1 to TRBJ1-2, with 12 bases aligning to TRBD1. In germline, CDR1 is SQVTM, CDR2 ANQGSEA. Unmatched junction bases numbered 2, after V lost 3 bases and J lost 6 bases. The length of the CDR3 is 13 residues. The CDR3 nucleotides read TGCAGCGTTGAGGGGACAGGGGGCGATGGCTACACCTTC. This codes for CSVEGTGGDGYTF.

In nucleotides, the CDR3 is TGCGCCAGCAGCTTGGGGACAGGGGAGGACTACACCTTC. Amino acids: CASSLGTGEDYTF. The chain has TRBV5-1 and TRBJ1-2; 9 positions agree with TRBD1. The CDR3 totals 13 residues. Per the germline V gene, CDR1 is SGHRS and CDR2 is YFSETQ. V gave up 0 bases and J gave up 10 bases; unmatched junction bases: 4.

The J gene is TRBJ1-1, the V gene TRBV28; D might be TRBD1 (5 bases). CDR3 length: 12 residues. Per germline, CDR1 MDHEN and CDR2 SYDVKM. V dropped 4 bases and J dropped 10 bases, with 13 bases sitting between them. The CDR3 DNA reads as TGTGCCAGCAGTTCTACCGCGGGGGGAGCTTTCTTT. It codes for CASSSTAGGAFF. Complete variable domain (other parts from reference TRBV28 and TRBJ1-1): DVKVTQSSRYLVKRTGEKVFLECVQDMDHENMFWYRQDPGLGLRLIYFSYDVKMKEKGDIPEGYSVSREKKERFSLILESASTNQTSMYLCASSSTAGGAFFGQGTRLTVV.

The rearrangement uses TRBV3-1 (or the pseudogene TRBV3-2) and TRBJ1-1; 8 nucleotides line up with TRBD1. V shed 4 bases, J shed 6 bases, and the junction held 4 bases outside the gene matches. Germline CDR1 and CDR2: LGHDT and YNNKEL (reference sequence). The CDR3 totals 13 residues. The DNA for the CDR3 is TGTGCCAGCAGCCTAACAGGGGGGTCTGAAGCTTTCTTT. It yields the protein CASSLTGGSEAFF.

The rearrangement links TRBV20-1 to TRBJ1-2; unclear D gene. The CDR3 is 11 amino acids. Looked up from germline, CDR1 is DFQATT and CDR2 is SNEGSKA (reference sequence). The CDR3 DNA reads TGCATCCCAGAAGCTAACTATGGCTACACCTTC. It is translated as CIPEANYGYTF.

In this sample, this clone turned up a few times. This chain joins TRBV5-1 and TRBJ1-4, with D hard to call. V was cut by 2 bases and J by 8 bases, with 10 bases left in between. The CDR3 runs to 13 residues. CDR1 is SGHRS, CDR2 YFSETQ, per germline. In DNA form, the CDR3 reads TGCGCCAGCAGCTTCCGCCCGGGGGAAAAACTGTTTTTT. Translated: CASSFRPGEKLFF.

The chain links TRBV10-3 to TRBJ2-7; 9 bases are shared with TRBD1. Losses at the gene ends were 10 bases for V and 3 bases for J; bases not matched to a gene: 7. The CDR3 contains 13 residues. Germline assignment: CDR1 ENHRY and CDR2 SYGVKD. In DNA, the CDR3 is TGTGCCACCACCGGGACAGGGATCTACGAGCAGTACTTC. Its protein is CATTGTGIYEQYF.

The chain combines TRBV24-1 with TRBJ1-2; 8 bases are shared with TRBD1. Germline CDR1 reads KGHDR; CDR2 reads SFDVKD. After removal of 9 bases from V and 4 bases from J, the junction contained 12 bases not matched to a gene. The CDR3 has 15 residues. CDR3 sequence: CATPIRTGLCYGYTF. CDR3 DNA: TGTGCCACCCCTATCCGGACAGGGCTATGCTATGGCTACACCTTC.

This clone was seen a handful of times. J is TRBJ2-3 and V is TRBV7-9, with TRBD2 matching over 11 bases. Germline V CDR1 and CDR2: SEHNR, FQNEAQ (reference sequence). This CDR3 comprises 18 residues. The junction had 7 bases not matched to a gene; V was cut back by 0 bases and J by 2 bases. The CDR3 DNA reads as TGTGCCAGCAGCTTAGCGCGCGCTAGCGGGAGGAACACAGATACGCAGTATTTT. Residues: CASSLARASGRNTDTQYF.

The chain couples TRBV5-3 to TRBJ2-7; TRBD2 matches 7 bases. TRBV5-3 is given ORF status, its function remaining uncertain. V lost 0 bases, J lost 0 bases, and 6 bases stayed unmatched. The CDR3 runs 16 residues. The DNA of the CDR3 is TGTGCCAGAAGCTTGGCCTGCGGGGGTCCCTCCTACGAGCAGTACTTC. Translation: CARSLACGGPSYEQYF.

The chain is built from TRBV28 and TRBJ1-4, with 8 nucleotides matching TRBD1. Germline V gene lookup returns CDR1 MDHEN and CDR2 SYDVKM. CDR3 length: 14 amino acids. J lost 8 bases, V lost 4 bases, and 6 bases had no gene match. The CDR3 region has the DNA TGTGCCAGCAGTTCAGGGGGCGCGATGGAAAAACTGTTTTTT. Its translation: CASSSGGAMEKLFF.

Of note for this clone: Different DNA sequences within this sample yield the same CDR3. The chain joins TRBV28 to TRBJ1-2; no definite D call. The CDR3 is 13 residues long. The V gene lost 3 bases and the J gene lost 4 bases, with 9 bases spanning the gap. Germline V gives CDR1 MDHEN, CDR2 SYDVKM. The CDR3 is CASSLGGSYGYTF. The CDR3 bases are TGTGCCAGCAGTTTGGGAGGGAGCTATGGCTACACCTTC.

This chain joins TRBV5-1 and TRBJ2-1; D is possibly TRBD1 (6 bases). Trimming pared 2 bases from V and 5 bases from J, leaving 20 bases between. The CDR3 covers 17 residues. Per germline, CDR1 SGHRS and CDR2 YFSETQ. The CDR3 spells CASSFRSFQGINNEQFF. CDR3 bases: TGCGCCAGCAGCTTTCGCTCGTTCCAGGGGATAAACAATGAGCAGTTCTTC.

The chain carries TRBV6-2 or TRBV6-3 and TRBJ2-7, with TRBD1 identical over 7 bases. The CDR3 length is 15 residues. Looked up from germline, CDR1 is MNHEY and CDR2 is SVGEGT. Trimming took 0 bases from V and 2 from J; bases not matched to a gene: 4. Here the CDR3 reads CASSYSTGIAYEQYF. The CDR3, as DNA: TGTGCCAGCAGTTACTCGACAGGGATCGCCTACGAGCAGTACTTC.

The CDR3 sequence: CASSVRQGSNEKLFF. In DNA, the CDR3 is TGTGCCAGCAGCGTAAGACAGGGGTCTAATGAAAAACTGTTTTTT. The V and J genes are TRBV5-6 and TRBJ1-4; 8 bases map to TRBD1. The germline V gene encodes CDR1 SGHDT and CDR2 YYEEEE. V lost 4 bases to trimming and J lost 3 bases; unmatched junction nucleotides: 5. The CDR3 spans 15 residues.

The chain recombines TRBV5-1 with TRBJ2-3, with D possibly matching TRBD2 (6 bases). The CDR3 consists of 16 residues. Germline CDR1 SGHRS, CDR2 YFSETQ. The V end lost 3 bases, the J end lost 6 bases, and 20 bases lay between the germline ends. CDR3 protein: CASSSADSGPGDTQYF. Here the CDR3 DNA reads TGCGCCAGCAGCTCGGCAGATAGCGGCCCTGGGGATACGCAGTATTTT.

On this clone itself: Within the sample, other DNA sequences also encode this same CDR3. J is TRBJ2-1 and V is TRBV28, with 8 bases matching TRBD2. This CDR3 has 15 amino acids. CDR1 and CDR2 from the germline V gene are MDHEN and SYDVKM. V lost 4 bases and J lost 4; bases outside the gene matches: 6. In DNA form, the CDR3 reads TGTGCCAGCAGTTCTCCTAGCGGGTCTTACAATGAGCAGTTCTTC. Translation gives CASSSPSGSYNEQFF.

The chain couples TRBV27 to TRBJ1-5; D might be TRBD1 (5 bases). The V end was cut by 1 base, the J end by 0 bases, with 7 bases between. This CDR3 comprises 15 residues. Germline V gene sequence: CDR1 MNHEY, CDR2 SMNVEV (reference sequence). The CDR3 reads CASSLYGASNQPQHF. The CDR3 region has the DNA TGTGCCAGCAGTTTATATGGGGCTAGCAATCAGCCCCAGCATTTT.

The chain combines TRBV5-8 with TRBJ1-3; D gene ambiguous. Between the trimmed V and J ends, which lost 2 bases and 4 bases, there was a span of 13 bases. The CDR3 loop spans 15 amino acids. In germline, CDR1 is SGHTS, CDR2 YDEGEE. CDR3 nucleotide sequence: TGTGCCAGCAGCTTTGTACCTGCGAGGGGAAACACCATATATTTT. Its protein is CASSFVPARGNTIYF.

The chain carries TRBV6-5 and TRBJ2-5; TRBD1 aligns across 8 bases. Trimming at V came to 6 bases and at J to 2 bases, leaving 8 bases not matched to a gene. Per germline, CDR1 MNHEY and CDR2 SVGAGI. CDR3 length equals 15 residues. The CDR3 nucleotides are TGTGCCAGCAGCCTCCGGACAGGGCATCAAGAGACCCAGTACTTC. It encodes CASSLRTGHQETQYF.

The rearrangement uses TRBV6-5 and TRBJ1-1, with 7 bases lining up with TRBD1. Germline CDR1 is MNHEY and CDR2 is SVGAGI. Losses at the gene ends were 10 bases for V and 0 bases for J; bases not matched to a gene: 5. This CDR3 has 13 residues. This CDR3 reads CATKGALNTEAFF. In DNA form, the CDR3 reads TGTGCCACCAAGGGGGCTTTGAACACTGAAGCTTTCTTT.